The 14 T cell receptor beta chains listed next were all sequenced from one sample in a study of cytomegalovirus exposure and HLA in healthy donors. PCR used 60 Vbeta primers and 13 Jbeta primers. Assay: immunoSEQ multiplex PCR; the TCRdb copy retains only in-frame clones and omits some. The sample consists of about 140,000 clones, more than 55% of them appearing once. Sequencing used PBMCs. The receptors stem from a woman aged 55-70 years in good health and CMV-seronegative.

The chain couples TRBV5-1 to TRBJ2-7; D is possibly TRBD1 (6 bases). Germline CDR1 and CDR2: SGHRS and YFSETQ. V lost 4 bases and J lost 0, with 11 bases in between. CDR3 length: 14 residues. CDR3 in amino acids: CASSPDRSSYEQYF. The CDR3 bases are TGCGCCAGCAGCCCTGACAGGAGCTCCTACGAGCAGTACTTC.

V usage is TRBV18 and J usage is TRBJ1-1; D gene unclear. V was cut by 1 base and J by 0 bases, with 6 bases left in between. This CDR3 region has 14 residues. CDR1 KGHSH and CDR2 LQKENI come from the germline V gene. Here the CDR3 reads CASSPLQMNTEAFF. The CDR3 nucleotides are TGTGCCAGCTCACCACTCCAGATGAACACTGAAGCTTTCTTT.

The gene calls are TRBV19 and TRBJ2-3; 9 bases align to TRBD2. Germline CDR1 reads LNHDA; CDR2 reads SQIVND (reference sequence). The CDR3 totals 15 residues. Trimming took 7 bases from V and 4 from J; bases not matched to a gene: 9. The CDR3 bases are TGTGCCAGTACTGTGGGCGGGGGGGCCTCAGATACGCAGTATTTT. It codes for CASTVGGGASDTQYF.

This clone has a handful of counts. The V call is TRBV7-2, the J call TRBJ1-5, with 7 nucleotides matching TRBD1. The CDR3 is 15 residues long. CDR1 is SGHTA, CDR2 FQGNSA, per germline. Trimming at V came to 3 bases and at J to 6 bases, leaving 8 bases not matched to a gene. In DNA, the CDR3 is TGTGCCAGCAGCTTGGACAGGAATCGAGGTCAGCCCCAGCATTTT. This encodes CASSLDRNRGQPQHF.

The genes are TRBV19 and TRBJ2-2, with a weak D call TRBD1 (6 bases). V shed 5 bases and J shed 6 bases, with 13 bases lying between them. Germline CDR1 is LNHDA and CDR2 is SQIVND (reference sequence). The CDR3 covers 14 residues. Here the CDR3 reads CASSANRVAGELFF. CDR3 DNA sequence: TGTGCCAGTAGTGCAAACAGGGTGGCCGGGGAGCTGTTTTTT.

In DNA, the CDR3 is TGTGCCAGCAGCGCTAATAGCGGGGTCCACAATGAGCAGTTCTTC. Protein sequence: CASSANSGVHNEQFF. V gene TRBV9 combines with J gene TRBJ2-1; 8 bases are a match to TRBD2. V shed 3 bases and J 5 bases; nucleotides not matched to a gene: 7. The CDR3 covers 15 residues. Germline CDR1 SGDLS, CDR2 YYNGEE.

The CDR3 loop is CASWRTGENTEAFF. In DNA form, the CDR3 reads TGTGCCAGCTGGCGGACAGGGGAAAACACTGAAGCTTTCTTT. The genes are TRBV5-4 and TRBJ1-1, with TRBD1 identical over 9 bases. V lost 7 bases to trimming and J lost 2 bases; unmatched junction nucleotides: 6. Germline CDR1 SGHNT, CDR2 YYREEE (reference sequence). The CDR3 is made up of 14 amino acids.

The chain has TRBV15 and TRBJ1-1; the match to TRBD1 covers 8 bases. Looked up from germline, CDR1 is LNHNV and CDR2 is YYDKDF (reference sequence). The CDR3 consists of 18 residues. Trimming cost V 2 bases and J 0 bases; bases outside gene matches: 11. The DNA for the CDR3 is TGTGCCACCAGCAGACCCGGACAGGGATATTCGGTGAACACTGAAGCTTTCTTT. It is translated as CATSRPGQGYSVNTEAFF. The variable domain in full, with the rest retrieved from reference TRBV15 and TRBJ1-1, is DAMVIQNPRYQVTQFGKPVTLSCSQTLNHNVMYWYQQKSSQAPKLLFHYYDKDFNNEADTPDNFQSRRPNTSFCFLDIRSPGLGDTAMYLCATSRPGQGYSVNTEAFFGQGTRLTVV.

The chain combines TRBV7-2 with TRBJ2-1, with 7 bases identical to TRBD2. Germline CDR1 is SGHTA and CDR2 is FQGNSA. Trimming removed 9 bases from V and 9 bases from J; junction bases left unmatched: 17. The CDR3 spans 15 residues. CDR3 nucleotide sequence: TGTGCCAGTAAATCACAGCACGGGAGGCGGAGTGAGCAGTTCTTC. Protein: CASKSQHGRRSEQFF. Based on the CDR3 plus reference TRBV7-2 and TRBJ2-1, the full variable domain is GAGVSQSPSNKVTEKGKDVELRCDPISGHTALYWYRQSLGQGLEFLIYFQGNSAPDKSGLPSDRFSAERTGGSVSTLTIQRTQQEDSAVYLCASKSQHGRRSEQFFGPGTRLTVL.

The genes are TRBV5-1 and TRBJ2-2, with 7 positions matching TRBD2. CDR3 length equals 16 residues. The ends lost 4 bases at V and 2 bases at J; junction bases unmatched: 8. Germline CDR1 is SGHRS and CDR2 is YFSETQ. The CDR3 DNA reads as TGCGCCAGCAGCCATAAGACTAGCACAAACACCGGGGAGCTGTTTTTT. This translates into CASSHKTSTNTGELFF.

The chain links TRBV9 to TRBJ2-1, with 7 bases fitting TRBD2. V lost 2 bases, J lost 9 bases, and 5 bases stayed unmatched. In germline, CDR1 is SGDLS, CDR2 YYNGEE. This CDR3 is built from 13 residues. The CDR3 region is CASSVLAAAEQFF. The CDR3 DNA is TGTGCCAGCAGCGTCCTAGCGGCGGCTGAGCAGTTCTTC.

This chain connects TRBV18 to TRBJ2-7; 12 bases fit TRBD2. This CDR3 contains 15 residues. V gave up 0 bases and J gave up 6 bases; unmatched junction bases: 3. Germline CDR1 reads KGHSH; CDR2 reads LQKENI. CDR3 region: CASSPPTSGRGEQYF. The CDR3 nucleotides read TGTGCCAGCTCACCACCGACTAGCGGGAGAGGCGAGCAGTACTTC.

Only one count was recorded for this clone. V gene TRBV29-1 combines with J gene TRBJ1-2; D possibly corresponds to TRBD1 (6 bases). Germline V CDR1 and CDR2: SQVTM, ANQGSEA. Trimming shortened V by 7 bases and J by 6 bases, and 18 bases separated the two germline ends. The CDR3 is 13 amino acids. CDR3 in DNA: TGCAGCGCCGGTAGAGGGGGATTGGATGGCTACACCTTC. Its protein product is CSAGRGGLDGYTF.

The chain is built from TRBV5-6 and TRBJ2-7; a possible D gene is TRBD1 (6 bases). V shed 2 bases and J shed 0 bases, with 15 bases lying between them. The CDR3 length is 16 residues. Per the germline V gene, CDR1 is SGHDT and CDR2 is YYEEEE. The CDR3 region is CASSFKSGQSSYEQYF. CDR3 in DNA: TGTGCCAGCAGCTTCAAATCGGGACAAAGCTCCTACGAGCAGTACTTC.